The clone carrying this T cell receptor beta chain has only a few counts. What it binds is unknown. This entry comes from a study of beta chain features in type 1 diabetes. Isolated RNA was reverse transcribed in full, so expressed TCRB transcripts were sequenced. Some 3.6 million reads on average were seen across naive, central memory and regulatory T cell samples. Data came from immunoSEQ multiplex PCR; TCRdb stores just in-frame clones and leaves some out. The sample lists under 300,000 clones; 8% were seen once. Overall study results and limits: Patients' naive, central memory and regulatory TCRB repertoires appeared more alike than those of healthy donors.

The clonotype comes from a woman in her late teens or twenties in good health. Material: central memory CD4+ T cells from blood.

This CDR3 is CASSLAVGQPQHF. The DNA of the CDR3 is TGTGCCAGCAGCTTAGCTGTGGGGCAGCCCCAGCATTTT. The chain has TRBV11-2 and TRBJ1-5, with D unclear. V dropped 1 base and J dropped 7 bases, with 8 bases sitting between them. The CDR3 spans 13 residues. The germline V gene encodes CDR1 SGHAT and CDR2 FQNNGV.